One sample yielded the 10 T cell receptor beta chains listed below, sequenced in a study of vaccination effects on CD4 cells after COVID-19. Antigen-specific CD4+ T cells were first expanded with viral peptide pools by the ViraFEST assay and only then sequenced. The culture ran for 10 to 11 days, and then CD4+ T cells were isolated. It was two doses of either the BNT162b2 or mRNA-1273 vaccine that participants received. These receptors' antigens are unknown. Profiling relied on immunoSEQ multiplex PCR, and the TCRdb table lists in-frame clones only, not all of them. The sample has tens of thousands of clones; roughly 80% are singletons. Source: CD4+ T cells from PBMCs cultured with HCoV-OC43 spike peptides, taken after COVID-19 vaccination. Subset indicated: HCoV-OC43 spike overlapping peptide pool stimulation. Every receptor here comes from a human donor who received a COVID-19 vaccine.

The chain is built from TRBV7-9 and TRBJ2-1; 7 nucleotides agree with TRBD2. The germline CDR1 and CDR2 sequences are SEHNR and FQNEAQ (reference sequence). V lost 1 base to trimming and J lost 5 bases; unmatched junction nucleotides: 5. The CDR3 is 15 residues long. In nucleotides, the CDR3 is TGTGCCAGCAGCTTAGTCGGGGGGAATAACAATGAGCAGTTCTTC. Its protein product is CASSLVGGNNNEQFF.

The chain is built from TRBV5-5 and TRBJ1-1; D call uncertain. This CDR3 region has 13 residues. Trimming left V 0 bases short and J 11 bases short, with 14 bases between. CDR1 SGHKS and CDR2 YYEKEE come from the germline V gene (reference sequence). The CDR3 here is CASSLAGSPRAFF. CDR3 nucleotides: TGTGCCAGCAGCTTGGCAGGATCCCCAAGGGCTTTCTTT.

The CDR3 is CASSRTGGSTNEKLFF. In DNA, the CDR3 is TGTGCCAGCAGCCGGACAGGGGGGTCGACTAATGAAAAACTGTTTTTT. The chain recombines TRBV14 with TRBJ1-4; 10 bases are shared with TRBD1. After removal of 4 bases from V and 2 bases from J, the junction contained 4 bases not matched to a gene. CDR3 size: 16 residues. Germline CDR1 SGHDN, CDR2 FVKESK.

This rearrangement joins TRBV10-3 to TRBJ2-1, with TRBD2 identical over 9 bases. Unmatched junction bases numbered 7, after V lost 6 bases and J lost 7 bases. The CDR3 sequence is 14 residues long. The germline gives CDR1 ENHRY, CDR2 SYGVKD. CDR3 sequence: CAISLAGWMNEQFF. CDR3 in DNA: TGTGCCATCAGCCTAGCGGGGTGGATGAATGAGCAGTTCTTC.

J is TRBJ1-5 and V is TRBV3-1 (or the pseudogene TRBV3-2); TRBD1 is a possible D gene (5 bases). Per germline, CDR1 LGHDT and CDR2 YNNKEL (reference sequence). Trimming stripped 4 bases from V and 3 bases from J, with 7 bases between. CDR3 length: 13 residues. Here the CDR3 DNA reads TGTGCCAGCAGCCGACAGCCCAATCAGCCCCAGCATTTT. The encoded protein is CASSRQPNQPQHF.

This clone was seen more than once but under ten times. The chain has TRBV18 and TRBJ2-4; tentative D call: TRBD1 (6 bases). Germline CDR1 KGHSH, CDR2 LQKENI. The V end lost 8 bases, the J end lost 1 base, and 15 bases lay between the germline ends. The CDR3 covers 15 residues. The DNA for the CDR3 is TGTGCCAGCCAACTCAACAGGGATGCCAAAAACATTCAGTACTTC. As protein: CASQLNRDAKNIQYF.

This clone was observed a few times. The J gene is TRBJ1-6, the V gene TRBV18; possibly TRBD1 for D (6 bases). V was shortened by 2 bases and J by 5 bases, with 13 bases between the two germline ends. The CDR3 runs 16 residues. CDR1 KGHSH and CDR2 LQKENI come from the germline V gene. The CDR3 sequence is CASSPARDINNSPLHF. The CDR3 region has the DNA TGTGCCAGCTCACCAGCCAGGGACATTAATAATTCACCCCTCCACTTT. The whole variable domain, remainder taken from reference TRBV18 and TRBJ1-6, is NAGVMQNPRHLVRRRGQEARLRCSPMKGHSHVYWYRQLPEEGLKFMVYLQKENIIDESGMPKERFSAEFPKEGPSILRIQQVVRGDSAAYFCASSPARDINNSPLHFGNGTRLTVT.

The chain couples TRBV10-3 to TRBJ2-4; TRBD1 agrees at 7 bases. CDR3 length: 13 residues. Germline V gives CDR1 ENHRY, CDR2 SYGVKD. Losses at the gene ends were 10 bases for V and 5 bases for J; bases not matched to a gene: 8. The CDR3 loop is CATETGVENIQYF. In nucleotides, the CDR3 is TGTGCCACCGAAACAGGGGTGGAAAACATTCAGTACTTC.

A few counts support this clone. The chain carries TRBV29-1 and TRBJ2-5, with D possibly TRBD1 on 5 matching bases. The CDR3 loop spans 11 amino acids. The germline V and J ends were trimmed by 6 bases and 2 bases, with 7 bases remaining between them. CDR1 is SQVTM and CDR2 is ANQGSEA in the germline V gene. The CDR3 protein is CSVRQQETQYF. The DNA for the CDR3 is TGCAGCGTCCGACAGCAAGAGACCCAGTACTTC.

This rearrangement joins TRBV11-2 to TRBJ2-4; 11 bases match TRBD2. The germline CDR1 and CDR2 sequences are SGHAT and FQNNGV. The CDR3 spans 19 residues. J lost 0 bases, V lost 2 bases, and 9 bases had no gene match. CDR3 DNA sequence: TGTGCCAGCAGCTTAATTCCTAGCGGGGGGAGAATAGCCAAAAACATTCAGTACTTC. Translating gives CASSLIPSGGRIAKNIQYF. The complete variable domain, with remaining parts taken from reference TRBV11-2 and TRBJ2-4, reads EAGVAQSPRYKIIEKRQSVAFWCNPISGHATLYWYQQILGQGPKLLIQFQNNGVVDDSQLPKDRFSAERLKGVDSTLKIQPAKLEDSAVYLCASSLIPSGGRIAKNIQYFGAGTRLSVL.